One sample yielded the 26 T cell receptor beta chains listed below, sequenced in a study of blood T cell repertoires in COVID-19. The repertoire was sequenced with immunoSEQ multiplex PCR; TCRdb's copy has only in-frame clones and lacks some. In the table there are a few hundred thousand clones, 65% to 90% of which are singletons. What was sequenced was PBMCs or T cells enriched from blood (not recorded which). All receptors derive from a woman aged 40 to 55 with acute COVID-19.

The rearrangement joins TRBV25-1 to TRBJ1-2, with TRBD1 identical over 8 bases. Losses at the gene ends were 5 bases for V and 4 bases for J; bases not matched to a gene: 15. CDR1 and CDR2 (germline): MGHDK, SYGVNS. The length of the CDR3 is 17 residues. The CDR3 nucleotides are TGTGCCAGCAGTAACCCGCGCGGGTCAGGGGGCAGCTATGGCTACACCTTC. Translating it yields CASSNPRGSGGSYGYTF.

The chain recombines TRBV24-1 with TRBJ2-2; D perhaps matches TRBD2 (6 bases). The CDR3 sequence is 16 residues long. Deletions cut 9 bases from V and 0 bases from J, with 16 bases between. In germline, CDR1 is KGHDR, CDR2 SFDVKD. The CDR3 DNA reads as TGTGCCACCGGGGGGAGTAAAGCCACGAACACCGGGGAGCTGTTTTTT. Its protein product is CATGGSKATNTGELFF.

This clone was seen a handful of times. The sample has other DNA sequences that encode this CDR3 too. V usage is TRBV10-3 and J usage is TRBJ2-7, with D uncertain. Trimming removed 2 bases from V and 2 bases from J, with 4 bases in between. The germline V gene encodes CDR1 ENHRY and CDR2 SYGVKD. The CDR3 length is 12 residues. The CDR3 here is CAISETAYEQYF. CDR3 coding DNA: TGTGCCATCAGTGAGACTGCCTACGAGCAGTACTTC.

CDR3 in amino acids: CASSWTRSSYNSPLHF. CDR3 DNA: TGTGCCAGCAGTTGGACACGAAGCTCCTATAATTCACCCCTCCACTTT. This chain joins TRBV5-6 and TRBJ1-6; D is perhaps TRBD1 (5 bases). The V and J ends lost 5 bases and 0 bases respectively, with 12 bases between them. The germline gives CDR1 SGHDT, CDR2 YYEEEE. This CDR3 region has 16 residues.

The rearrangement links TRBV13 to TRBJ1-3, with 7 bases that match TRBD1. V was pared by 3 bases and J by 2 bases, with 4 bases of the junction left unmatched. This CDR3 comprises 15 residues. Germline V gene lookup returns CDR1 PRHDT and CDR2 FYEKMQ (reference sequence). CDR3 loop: CASSFDRAAGNTIYF. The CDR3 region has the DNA TGTGCCAGCAGCTTCGACAGGGCGGCTGGAAACACCATATATTTT.

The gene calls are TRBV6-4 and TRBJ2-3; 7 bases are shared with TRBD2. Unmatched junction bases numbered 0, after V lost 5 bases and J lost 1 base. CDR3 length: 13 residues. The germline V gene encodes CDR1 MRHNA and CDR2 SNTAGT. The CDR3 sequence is CASSSGGTDTQYF. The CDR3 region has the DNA TGTGCCAGCAGTAGCGGGGGCACAGATACGCAGTATTTT.

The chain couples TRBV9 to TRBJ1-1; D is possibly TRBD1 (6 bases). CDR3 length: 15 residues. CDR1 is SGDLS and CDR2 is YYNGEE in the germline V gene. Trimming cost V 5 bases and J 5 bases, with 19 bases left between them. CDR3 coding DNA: TGTGCCAGCAGACCCGGGGGGGGCATGGGGACTGAAGCTTTCTTT. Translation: CASRPGGGMGTEAFF.

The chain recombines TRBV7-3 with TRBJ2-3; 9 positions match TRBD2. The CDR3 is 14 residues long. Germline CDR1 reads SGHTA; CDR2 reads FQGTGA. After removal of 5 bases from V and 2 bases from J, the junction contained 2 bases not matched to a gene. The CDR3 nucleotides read TGTGCCAGCAGCCTAGCGGGGAACACAGATACGCAGTATTTT. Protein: CASSLAGNTDTQYF. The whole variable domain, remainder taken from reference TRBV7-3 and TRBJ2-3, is GAGVSQTPSNKVTEKGKYVELRCDPISGHTALYWYRQSLGQGPEFLIYFQGTGAADDSGLPNDRFFAVRPEGSVSTLKIQRTERGDSAVYLCASSLAGNTDTQYFGPGTRLTVL.

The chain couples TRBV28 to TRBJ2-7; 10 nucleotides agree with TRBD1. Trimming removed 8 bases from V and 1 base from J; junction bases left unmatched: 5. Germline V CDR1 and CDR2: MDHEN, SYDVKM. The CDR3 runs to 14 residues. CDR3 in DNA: TGTGCCAGCGGGGGGACAGGGGTATCCTACGAGCAGTACTTC. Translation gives CASGGTGVSYEQYF.

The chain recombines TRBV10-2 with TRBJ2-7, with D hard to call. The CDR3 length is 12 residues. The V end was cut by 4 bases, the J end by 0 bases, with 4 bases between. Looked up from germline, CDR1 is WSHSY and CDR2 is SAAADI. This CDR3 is CASSASSYEQYF. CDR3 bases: TGCGCCAGCAGTGCCAGCTCCTACGAGCAGTACTTC.

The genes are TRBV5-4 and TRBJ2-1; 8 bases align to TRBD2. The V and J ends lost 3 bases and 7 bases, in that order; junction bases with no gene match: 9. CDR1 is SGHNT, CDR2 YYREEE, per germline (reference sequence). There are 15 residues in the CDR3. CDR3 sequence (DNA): TGTGCCAGCAGCTCCAGCGGGAGTTGGAGGAATGAGCAGTTCTTC. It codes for CASSSSGSWRNEQFF.

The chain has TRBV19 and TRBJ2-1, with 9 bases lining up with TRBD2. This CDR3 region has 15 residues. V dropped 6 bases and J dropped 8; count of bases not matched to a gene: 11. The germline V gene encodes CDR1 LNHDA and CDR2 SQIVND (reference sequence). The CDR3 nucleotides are TGTGCCAGTAGGGGCGGGAGGGCCATTTCGGATGAGCAGTTCTTC. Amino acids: CASRGGRAISDEQFF.

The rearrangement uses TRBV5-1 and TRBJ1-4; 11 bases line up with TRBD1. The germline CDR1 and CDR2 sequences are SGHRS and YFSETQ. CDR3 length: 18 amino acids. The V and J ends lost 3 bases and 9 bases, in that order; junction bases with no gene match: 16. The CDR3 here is CASSSTLSGTGGSKKLFF. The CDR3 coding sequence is TGCGCCAGCAGCTCGACCCTCTCCGGGACAGGGGGTTCTAAAAAACTGTTTTTT.

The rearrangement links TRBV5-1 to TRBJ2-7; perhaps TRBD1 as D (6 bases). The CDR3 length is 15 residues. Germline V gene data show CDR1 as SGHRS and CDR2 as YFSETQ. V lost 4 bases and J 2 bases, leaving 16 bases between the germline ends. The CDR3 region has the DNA TGCGCCAGCAGCCTGGAAGGACAGCCAACCTACGAGCAGTACTTC. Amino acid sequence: CASSLEGQPTYEQYF.

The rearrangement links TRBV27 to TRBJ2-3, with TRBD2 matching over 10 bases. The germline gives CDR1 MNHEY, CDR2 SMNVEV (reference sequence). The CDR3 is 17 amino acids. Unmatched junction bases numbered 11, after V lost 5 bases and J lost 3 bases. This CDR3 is CASSRLAGAVRTDTQYF. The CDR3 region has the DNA TGTGCCAGCAGTCGACTAGCGGGTGCGGTCCGAACAGATACGCAGTATTTT.

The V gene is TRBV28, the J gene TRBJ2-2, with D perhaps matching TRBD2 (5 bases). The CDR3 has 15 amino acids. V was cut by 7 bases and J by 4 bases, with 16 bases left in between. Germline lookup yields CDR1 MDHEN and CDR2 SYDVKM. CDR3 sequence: CASKLWERSTGELFF. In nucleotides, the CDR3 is TGTGCCAGCAAGCTGTGGGAGCGGAGCACCGGGGAGCTGTTTTTT. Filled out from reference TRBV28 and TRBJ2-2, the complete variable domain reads DVKVTQSSRYLVKRTGEKVFLECVQDMDHENMFWYRQDPGLGLRLIYFSYDVKMKEKGDIPEGYSVSREKKERFSLILESASTNQTSMYLCASKLWERSTGELFFGEGSRLTVL.

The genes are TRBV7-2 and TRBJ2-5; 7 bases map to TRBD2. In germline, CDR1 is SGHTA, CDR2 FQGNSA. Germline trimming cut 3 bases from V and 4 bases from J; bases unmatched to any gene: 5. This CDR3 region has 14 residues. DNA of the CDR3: TGTGCCAGCAGCTTGGCGGGAGTGGGAGAGACCCAGTACTTC. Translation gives CASSLAGVGETQYF.

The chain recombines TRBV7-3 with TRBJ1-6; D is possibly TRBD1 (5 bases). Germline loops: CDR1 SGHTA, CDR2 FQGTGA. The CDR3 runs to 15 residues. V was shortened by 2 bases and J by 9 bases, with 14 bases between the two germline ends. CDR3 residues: CASSLGGSEGSPLHF. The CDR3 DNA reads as TGTGCCAGCAGCTTAGGGGGGAGCGAAGGTTCACCCCTCCACTTT.

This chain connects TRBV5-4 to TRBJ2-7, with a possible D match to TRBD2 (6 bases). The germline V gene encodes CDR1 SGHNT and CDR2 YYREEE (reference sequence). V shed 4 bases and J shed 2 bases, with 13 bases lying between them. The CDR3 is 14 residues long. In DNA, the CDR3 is TGTGCCAGCAGCAGGTCCGGGAGCACCTACGAGCAGTACTTC. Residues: CASSRSGSTYEQYF.

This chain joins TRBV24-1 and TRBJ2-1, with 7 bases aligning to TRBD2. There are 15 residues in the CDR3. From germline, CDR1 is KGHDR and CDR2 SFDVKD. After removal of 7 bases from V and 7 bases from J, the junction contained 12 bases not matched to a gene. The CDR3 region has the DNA TGTGCCACCAGCATCCGGGAGGCCGGTAGAAATGAGCAGTTCTTC. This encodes CATSIREAGRNEQFF.

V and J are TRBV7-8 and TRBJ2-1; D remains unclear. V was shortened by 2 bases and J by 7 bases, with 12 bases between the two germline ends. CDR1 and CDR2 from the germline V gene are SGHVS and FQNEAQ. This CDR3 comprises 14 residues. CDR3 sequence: CASSLSVSRNEQFF. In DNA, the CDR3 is TGTGCCAGCAGCTTAAGTGTCTCCCGGAATGAGCAGTTCTTC.

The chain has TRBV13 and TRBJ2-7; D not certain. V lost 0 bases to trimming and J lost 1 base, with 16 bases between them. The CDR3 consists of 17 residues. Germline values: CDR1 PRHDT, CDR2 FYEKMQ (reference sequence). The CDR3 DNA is TGTGCCAGCAGCTTAGGCAGGAAGGATGGCGTTTCCTACGAGCAGTACTTC. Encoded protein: CASSLGRKDGVSYEQYF.

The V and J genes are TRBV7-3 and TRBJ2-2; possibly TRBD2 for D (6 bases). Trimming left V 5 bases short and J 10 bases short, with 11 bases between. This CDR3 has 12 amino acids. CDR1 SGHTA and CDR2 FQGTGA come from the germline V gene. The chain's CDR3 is CASSQGEAELFF. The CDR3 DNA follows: TGTGCCAGCAGCCAAGGGGAGGCGGAGCTGTTTTTT.

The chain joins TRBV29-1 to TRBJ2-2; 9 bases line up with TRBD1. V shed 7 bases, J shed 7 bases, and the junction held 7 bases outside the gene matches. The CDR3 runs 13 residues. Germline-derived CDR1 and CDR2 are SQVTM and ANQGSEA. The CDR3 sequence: CSGTGGLGGELFF. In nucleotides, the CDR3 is TGCAGCGGCACAGGGGGCTTGGGCGGGGAGCTGTTTTTT.

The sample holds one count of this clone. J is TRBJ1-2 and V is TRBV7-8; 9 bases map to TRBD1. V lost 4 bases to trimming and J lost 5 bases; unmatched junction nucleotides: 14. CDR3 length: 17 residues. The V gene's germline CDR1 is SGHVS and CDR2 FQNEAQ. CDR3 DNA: TGTGCCAGCAGCTCCCTAAATATGACAGGGGGGAGGTATGGCTACACCTTC. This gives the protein CASSSLNMTGGRYGYTF. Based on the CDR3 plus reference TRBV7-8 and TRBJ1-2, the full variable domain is GAGVSQSPRYKVAKRGQDVALRCDPISGHVSLFWYQQALGQGPEFLTYFQNEAQLDKSGLPSDRFFAERPEGSVSTLKIQRTQQEDSAVYLCASSSLNMTGGRYGYTFGSGTRLTVV.

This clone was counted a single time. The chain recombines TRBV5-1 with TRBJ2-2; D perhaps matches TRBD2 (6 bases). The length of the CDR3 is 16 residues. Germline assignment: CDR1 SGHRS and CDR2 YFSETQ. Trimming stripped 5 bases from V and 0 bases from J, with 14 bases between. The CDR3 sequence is CASSLSGPTNTGELFF. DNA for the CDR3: TGCGCCAGCAGTCTAAGCGGGCCTACGAACACCGGGGAGCTGTTTTTT.